This T cell receptor (beta chain) was observed in a study of graft-versus-host responses after intestinal transplantation. V shed 6 bases and J 5 bases; nucleotides not matched to a gene: 10. Per the germline V gene, CDR1 is SNHLY and CDR2 is FYNNEI. This CDR3 is 15 amino acids long. Assay: immunoSEQ multiplex PCR; the TCRdb copy retains only in-frame clones and omits some. This sample has about 54,000 clones; about 90% occur once, and the top ten carry 5% to 6.5%. This clone was seen more than once but under ten times. This TCR derives from a human patient who received an intestinal transplant, so some T cells may come from the graft donor. The rearrangement uses TRBV2 and TRBJ1-5, with TRBD1 matching over 7 bases. The sample was PBMCs, taken 650 to 670 days after intestinal transplant. The CDR3 here is CASRVGTGVHQPQHF. The CDR3, as DNA: TGTGCCAGCAGAGTCGGCACAGGGGTCCATCAGCCCCAGCATTTT.